This passage covers 23 T cell receptor beta chains from one sample sequenced in a study of technical replicates of blood from a handful of donors. Method: immunoSEQ multiplex PCR; TCRdb's copy keeps in-frame clones and lacks some. The table lists 45,000 to 65,000 clones, around 94% of them singletons. Sample: T cells isolated from PBMCs. These receptors were obtained from a human donor in good health.

This clone showed up just once. The chain links TRBV5-6 to TRBJ2-3, with TRBD2 matching 7 bases. Per the germline V gene, CDR1 is SGHDT and CDR2 is YYEEEE. This CDR3 is 15 amino acids long. V shed 1 base, J shed 5 bases, and the junction held 7 bases outside the gene matches. Written as DNA, the CDR3 is TGTGCCAGCAGCTTGCCGGGGGGTTCCCGAGATACGCAGTATTTT. Protein sequence: CASSLPGGSRDTQYF.

J is TRBJ1-1 and V is TRBV5-1; tentatively, D is TRBD1 (6 bases). CDR3 length equals 18 residues. Germline CDR1 reads SGHRS; CDR2 reads YFSETQ. V was cut by 7 bases and J by 0 bases, with 25 bases left in between. This chain's CDR3 is CASEPVARGGGMNTEAFF. The DNA of the CDR3 is TGCGCCAGCGAACCGGTGGCGAGGGGGGGCGGCATGAACACTGAAGCTTTCTTT.

V is TRBV5-1 and J is TRBJ2-5, with a tentative D call TRBD2 (5 bases). V lost 1 base and J lost 5, with 15 bases in between. The length of the CDR3 is 15 residues. Germline CDR1 is SGHRS and CDR2 is YFSETQ. CDR3 residues: CASSLYGPGEETQYF. CDR3 bases: TGCGCCAGCAGCTTGTATGGCCCCGGGGAGGAGACCCAGTACTTC.

This clone was seen a single time. V is TRBV28 and J is TRBJ2-2, with 7 nucleotides matching TRBD1. The V segment lost 7 bases and the J segment 2 bases; nucleotides outside the gene matches: 4. CDR1 MDHEN and CDR2 SYDVKM come from the germline V gene. CDR3 length: 14 residues. The CDR3 DNA follows: TGTGCCAGCACCGGGACAGTCAACACCGGGGAGCTGTTTTTT. Translation: CASTGTVNTGELFF.

The rearrangement links TRBV7-9 to TRBJ1-5, with a weak D call TRBD1 (6 bases). Germline CDR1 reads SEHNR; CDR2 reads FQNEAQ (reference sequence). This CDR3 has 14 amino acids. V lost 10 bases and J 0 bases, leaving 13 bases between the germline ends. CDR3 region: CATGQSNSNQPQHF. CDR3 DNA: TGTGCCACCGGACAGAGTAATAGCAATCAGCCCCAGCATTTT.

This sequence joins TRBV28 and TRBJ1-2; maybe TRBD1 (5 bases). The CDR3 is 14 amino acids. V lost 6 bases and J 4 bases, leaving 15 bases between the germline ends. Germline loops: CDR1 MDHEN, CDR2 SYDVKM. CDR3 sequence (DNA): TGTGCCAGCAGCAAAATCGGGAGGGGCTATGGCTACACCTTC. Translation: CASSKIGRGYGYTF.

The chain recombines TRBV5-1 with TRBJ1-1; D unresolved. The CDR3 is made up of 13 amino acids. The ends were cut back, 3 bases at V and 0 bases at J, with 6 bases in the middle. Germline loops: CDR1 SGHRS, CDR2 YFSETQ. The CDR3 protein is CASSSTLNTEAFF. CDR3 nucleotide sequence: TGCGCCAGCAGCTCTACTTTGAACACTGAAGCTTTCTTT.

This clone has more than one count but fewer than ten. J is TRBJ1-1 and V is TRBV5-6, with D tentatively TRBD1 (5 bases). Trimming took 0 bases from V and 8 from J, leaving 11 bases between them. The CDR3 is 13 amino acids. CDR1 is SGHDT and CDR2 is YYEEEE in the germline V gene. The CDR3 is CASSLGTGSEAFF. In nucleotides, the CDR3 is TGTGCCAGCAGCTTGGGAACAGGCTCCGAAGCTTTCTTT.

CDR3 bases: TGTGCCAGCAGTGCGGGTAGTGAAGCTTTCTTT. Its translation: CASSAGSEAFF. J is TRBJ1-1 and V is TRBV28, with D hard to call. The V gene lost 5 bases and the J gene lost 7 bases, with 8 bases spanning the gap. Germline V gene data show CDR1 as MDHEN and CDR2 as SYDVKM. The CDR3 has 11 amino acids. Full variable domain (rest looked up from reference TRBV28 and TRBJ1-1): DVKVTQSSRYLVKRTGEKVFLECVQDMDHENMFWYRQDPGLGLRLIYFSYDVKMKEKGDIPEGYSVSREKKERFSLILESASTNQTSMYLCASSAGSEAFFGQGTRLTVV.

The chain joins TRBV6-5 to TRBJ2-5, with 7 bases matching TRBD1. V lost 0 bases to trimming and J lost 4 bases; unmatched junction nucleotides: 8. CDR3 length equals 16 residues. Germline V gene data show CDR1 as MNHEY and CDR2 as SVGAGI. DNA for the CDR3: TGTGCCAGCAGTTACTCCCCAGGGGGTTGGCGAGAGACCCAGTACTTC. Translating gives CASSYSPGGWRETQYF.

The chain links TRBV11-2 to TRBJ2-1, with TRBD2 identical over 12 bases. Trimming removed 5 bases from V and 5 bases from J; junction bases left unmatched: 4. Looked up from germline, CDR1 is SGHAT and CDR2 is FQNNGV. The CDR3 has 15 amino acids. The CDR3 sequence is CASSPLAGGDNEQFF. CDR3 DNA: TGTGCCAGCAGCCCCCTAGCGGGAGGGGACAATGAGCAGTTCTTC.

The V call is TRBV10-2, the J call TRBJ2-3, with D possibly TRBD1 on 6 matching bases. V lost 0 bases and J lost 1, with 14 bases in between. The germline gives CDR1 WSHSY, CDR2 SAAADI. This CDR3 region has 17 residues. The DNA for the CDR3 is TGCGCCAGCAGTGAGTCGCTCGGTGCAGGGGGCACAGATACGCAGTATTTT. Protein product: CASSESLGAGGTDTQYF.

This clone was counted once. The J gene is TRBJ1-1, the V gene TRBV18; TRBD1 matches 10 bases. The J segment lost 0 bases and the V segment lost 6 bases, leaving 7 bases of the junction unmatched. Germline V lookup: CDR1 KGHSH, CDR2 LQKENI. This CDR3 contains 16 residues. As DNA, the CDR3 is TGTGCCAGCTCTTTTGGACAGGGGGATTTGAACACTGAAGCTTTCTTT. Translating it yields CASSFGQGDLNTEAFF. Complete variable domain (other parts from reference TRBV18 and TRBJ1-1): NAGVMQNPRHLVRRRGQEARLRCSPMKGHSHVYWYRQLPEEGLKFMVYLQKENIIDESGMPKERFSAEFPKEGPSILRIQQVVRGDSAAYFCASSFGQGDLNTEAFFGQGTRLTVV.

The gene calls are TRBV5-1 and TRBJ2-7, with D possibly TRBD2 on 6 matching bases. This CDR3 is 13 amino acids long. Germline V gene data show CDR1 as SGHRS and CDR2 as YFSETQ. Trimming took off 1 base at V and 6 bases at J, with 11 bases between the two ends. In DNA, the CDR3 is TGCGCCAGCAGCTTGTATGGCGGGACCGAGCAGTACTTC. As protein: CASSLYGGTEQYF. Using reference TRBV5-1 and TRBJ2-7 for the parts outside the CDR3, the full variable domain is KAGVTQTPRYLIKTRGQQVTLSCSPISGHRSVSWYQQTPGQGLQFLFEYFSETQRNKGNFPGRFSGRQFSNSRSEMNVSTLELGDSALYLCASSLYGGTEQYFGPGTRLTVT.

This sequence joins TRBV18 and TRBJ1-2; 11 nucleotides line up with TRBD1. There are 16 residues in the CDR3. V lost 6 bases, J lost 6 bases, and 12 bases stayed unmatched. CDR1 KGHSH and CDR2 LQKENI come from the germline V gene. CDR3 loop: CASSSYRTGGRDGYTF. The CDR3 bases are TGTGCCAGCTCTAGTTACCGGACAGGGGGCCGAGATGGCTACACCTTC.

The chain employs TRBV28 and TRBJ2-7, with 8 bases aligning to TRBD1. The CDR3 extends over 14 amino acids. J lost 3 bases, V lost 7 bases, and 8 bases had no gene match. Germline values: CDR1 MDHEN, CDR2 SYDVKM. CDR3 DNA sequence: TGTGCCAGCAATTTTCACAGGGGGTACTACGAGCAGTACTTC. Residues: CASNFHRGYYEQYF.

V is TRBV5-1 and J is TRBJ2-7; 7 nucleotides agree with TRBD2. CDR3 length: 14 amino acids. With V trimmed by 4 bases and J by 3 bases, 7 bases remained unmatched. CDR1 and CDR2 from the germline V gene are SGHRS and YFSETQ. CDR3 in DNA: TGCGCCAGCAGCCATGGGACTATTGGCTACGAGCAGTACTTC. It yields the protein CASSHGTIGYEQYF.

The chain carries TRBV10-2 and TRBJ1-2, with no clear D. Trimming took off 0 bases at V and 7 bases at J, with 9 bases between the two ends. The CDR3 is made up of 13 amino acids. Germline V gene lookup returns CDR1 WSHSY and CDR2 SAAADI. The CDR3 bases are TGCGCCAGCAGTGAGTCGAACATTGGTGGCTACACCTTC. This codes for CASSESNIGGYTF.

The CDR3 loop reads CASSLLGQGVKANYGYTF. CDR3 DNA sequence: TGTGCCAGCAGCTTATTGGGGCAGGGGGTAAAAGCTAACTATGGCTACACCTTC. This rearrangement joins TRBV5-4 to TRBJ1-2; 7 bases align to TRBD1. The ends lost 2 bases at V and 0 bases at J; junction bases unmatched: 13. Germline assignment: CDR1 SGHNT and CDR2 YYREEE (reference sequence). The CDR3 has 18 residues.

CDR3 DNA sequence: TGCAGCGGCCGGACTAGTCACGAGCAGTACTTC. Encoded protein: CSGRTSHEQYF. The rearrangement uses TRBV29-1 and TRBJ2-7; 7 bases agree with TRBD2. The V gene end was trimmed by 7 bases and the J gene end by 5 bases; junction bases not matched to a gene: 5. CDR1 and CDR2 from the germline V gene are SQVTM and ANQGSEA. The CDR3 is 11 amino acids.

This rearrangement joins TRBV5-1 to TRBJ2-3; TRBD2 might be the D (6 bases). Trimming took off 4 bases at V and 6 bases at J, with 18 bases between the two ends. From germline, CDR1 is SGHRS and CDR2 YFSETQ. This CDR3 has 15 amino acids. CDR3 coding DNA: TGCGCCAGCAGCAGTGGGGACTCCCCGGGGGATACGCAGTATTTT. It encodes CASSSGDSPGDTQYF.

The chain uses TRBV18 and TRBJ1-5; D is undetermined. The CDR3 runs 16 residues. CDR1 is KGHSH and CDR2 is LQKENI in the germline V gene. The ends were cut back, 6 bases at V and 3 bases at J, with 18 bases in the middle. The CDR3 loop reads CASSLRRIGNNQPQHF. CDR3 nucleotides: TGTGCCAGCTCCCTTCGACGGATCGGGAACAATCAGCCCCAGCATTTT.

J is TRBJ1-1 and V is TRBV7-6; 7 bases are shared with TRBD1. Per the germline V gene, CDR1 is SGHVS and CDR2 is FNYEAQ. This CDR3 contains 17 residues. V was pared by 5 bases and J by 0 bases, with 12 bases of the junction left unmatched. The CDR3 DNA reads TGTGCCAGCAGCGTACAAGGGGGCGAATTGGTGAACACTGAAGCTTTCTTT. As protein: CASSVQGGELVNTEAFF.